Listed here is a single T cell receptor (beta chain). In preparing the TRB cDNA libraries, 5' RACE with UMI labels was used. From the 5' RACE reads, TCRdb lists one entry per CDR3 protein and no DNA. Recorded for this sample: 50,000 to 65,000 distinct CDR3 sequences. The sample comes from a study of CXCR3-negative and CXCR3-positive naive CD8 T cells. Germline CDR1 reads LGHDT; CDR2 reads YNNKEL (reference sequence). The CDR3 spans 13 residues. Sample: naive CXCR3- CD8+ T cells from blood. Indicated subset: CD45RO-CCR7+CD27+CD95- naive CD8+ T cells lacking CXCR3 (TNR3-). This receptor was obtained from a human donor in good health. Some clones in this sample may be carry-over from other donors' samples. This rearrangement joins TRBV3-1 to TRBJ2-1. CDR3 sequence reads: CASSQGFYNEQFF.